What follows are 22 T cell receptor beta chains derived from one specimen sequenced in a study of blood T cell repertoires in COVID-19. Generated by immunoSEQ multiplex PCR, the TCRdb table keeps only in-frame clones and is missing some. Among fewer than 250,000 clones listed, roughly 84% were seen once. The specimen was PBMCs or T cells enriched from blood (not recorded which). The receptors were gathered from a man aged 30 to 39 in a cohort exposed to, infected with or recovered from COVID-19 (not recorded which).

The chain combines TRBV28 with TRBJ1-2, with D possibly TRBD1 on 6 matching bases. V lost 4 bases and J 5 bases, leaving 17 bases between the germline ends. CDR1 MDHEN and CDR2 SYDVKM come from the germline V gene. The CDR3 spans 15 residues. The CDR3 DNA reads TGTGCCAGCAGTTACGGGCGGACAGATCCTTATGGCTACACCTTC. Protein product: CASSYGRTDPYGYTF.

The CDR3 sequence is CASSPGQGHNEQFF. CDR3 sequence (DNA): TGTGCCAGCAGTCCTGGTCAGGGGCACAATGAGCAGTTCTTC. The genes are TRBV27 and TRBJ2-1; perhaps TRBD1 as D (6 bases). The CDR3 loop spans 14 amino acids. The germline V gene has CDR1 MNHEY and CDR2 SMNVEV (reference sequence). Between the trimmed V and J ends, which lost 5 bases and 5 bases, there was a span of 13 bases.

This chain links TRBV24-1 with TRBJ2-5, with TRBD1 as a possible D gene (6 bases). CDR1 is KGHDR, CDR2 SFDVKD, per germline. V shed 7 bases and J shed 3 bases, with 11 bases lying between them. The CDR3 has 13 amino acids. The CDR3 spells CATRGASEETQYF. For the CDR3, the DNA is TGTGCCACCAGGGGGGCATCCGAAGAGACCCAGTACTTC.

The V call is TRBV27, the J call TRBJ1-6; D not resolved. Germline V gene sequence: CDR1 MNHEY, CDR2 SMNVEV (reference sequence). V lost 0 bases, J lost 7 bases, and 13 bases lay in between. This CDR3 comprises 16 residues. CDR3 sequence reads: CASSLSGRTGNSPLHF. The CDR3 DNA reads TGTGCCAGCAGTTTATCGGGCAGGACGGGGAATTCACCCCTCCACTTT.

CDR3 in amino acids: CASSKQGSSTEAFF. As DNA, the CDR3 is TGTGCCAGCAGCAAACAGGGCTCGAGCACTGAAGCTTTCTTT. The rearrangement joins TRBV13 to TRBJ1-1; tentative D call: TRBD1 (6 bases). Germline-derived CDR1 and CDR2 are PRHDT and FYEKMQ (reference sequence). The CDR3 totals 14 residues. With 5 bases removed from V and 4 bases from J, the gap between germline ends came to 14 bases.

J is TRBJ2-7 and V is TRBV3-1 (or the pseudogene TRBV3-2), with 8 nucleotides matching TRBD1. V lost 1 base to trimming and J lost 2 bases; unmatched junction nucleotides: 7. Germline V gives CDR1 LGHDT, CDR2 YNNKEL (reference sequence). This CDR3 region has 16 residues. CDR3: CASSQADRAGAYEQYF. The DNA of the CDR3 is TGTGCCAGCAGCCAAGCGGACAGGGCAGGGGCCTACGAGCAGTACTTC.

The chain links TRBV7-2 to TRBJ2-1; 12 bases line up with TRBD2. The length of the CDR3 is 16 residues. The V segment lost 4 bases and the J segment 2 bases; nucleotides outside the gene matches: 3. The germline gives CDR1 SGHTA, CDR2 FQGNSA. The CDR3 protein is CASSSLAGGTYNEQFF. CDR3 in DNA: TGTGCCAGCAGCTCCCTAGCGGGAGGGACCTACAATGAGCAGTTCTTC.

The V gene is TRBV5-1, the J gene TRBJ2-5; 12 positions match TRBD2. The length of the CDR3 is 16 residues. Germline CDR1 reads SGHRS; CDR2 reads YFSETQ. The junction had 10 bases not matched to a gene; V was cut back by 6 bases and J by 4 bases. The CDR3 here is CASKESASGRGETQYF. CDR3 coding DNA: TGCGCCAGCAAGGAGTCGGCTAGCGGGAGGGGAGAGACCCAGTACTTC.

The chain carries TRBV3-1 (or the pseudogene TRBV3-2) and TRBJ2-3; unclear D gene. V lost 4 bases and J 1 base, leaving 18 bases between the germline ends. The length of the CDR3 is 17 residues. From germline, CDR1 is LGHDT and CDR2 YNNKEL (reference sequence). This chain's CDR3 is CASSPTTGLMGTDTQYF. DNA of the CDR3: TGTGCCAGCAGCCCTACGACTGGATTAATGGGCACAGATACGCAGTATTTT.

The rearrangement links TRBV10-3 to TRBJ2-3; 8 positions agree with TRBD2. V was clipped by 6 bases and J by 6 bases; unmatched bases: 14. The CDR3 contains 16 residues. Germline CDR1 and CDR2: ENHRY and SYGVKD. CDR3 nucleotides: TGTGCCATCAGGCCAGCGGGAGACCCCGCCGGTGATACGCAGTATTTT. Its protein product is CAIRPAGDPAGDTQYF.

The chain carries TRBV27 and TRBJ2-7; possible D gene TRBD2, 6 bases. The CDR3 covers 15 residues. Between the trimmed V and J ends, which lost 1 base and 2 bases, there was a span of 12 bases. In germline, CDR1 is MNHEY, CDR2 SMNVEV (reference sequence). DNA of the CDR3: TGTGCCAGCAGTTTATTAGGGACTGGGACCTACGAGCAGTACTTC. Translated, it gives CASSLLGTGTYEQYF.

The V call is TRBV7-9, the J call TRBJ2-3, with 11 bases aligning to TRBD2. Germline V gene sequence: CDR1 SEHNR, CDR2 FQNEAQ (reference sequence). The trim removed 3 bases at V and 4 bases at J, leaving 3 bases unmatched. This CDR3 has 15 amino acids. The CDR3: CASSFTSGRSDTQYF. In DNA form, the CDR3 reads TGTGCCAGCAGCTTCACTAGCGGGAGATCAGATACGCAGTATTTT.

The V gene is TRBV11-3, the J gene TRBJ1-5, with D possibly being TRBD1 (5 bases). Germline V gene lookup returns CDR1 SGHNT and CDR2 YENEEA. This CDR3 spans 10 amino acids. The CDR3 bases are TGTGGGGGGAGGTATCAGCCCCAGCATTTT. Translated, it gives CGGRYQPQHF.

The chain couples TRBV11-2 to TRBJ1-4; 11 nucleotides line up with TRBD1. The germline V gene encodes CDR1 SGHAT and CDR2 FQNNGV. The CDR3 spans 16 residues. Trimming at V came to 5 bases and at J to 7 bases, leaving 9 bases not matched to a gene. For the CDR3, the DNA is TGTGCCAGCAGCCCTTGGACAGGGGGCATCGTTGAAAAACTGTTTTTT. Its translation is CASSPWTGGIVEKLFF.

The gene calls are TRBV7-9 and TRBJ2-7; the D gene is possibly TRBD1 (5 bases). Germline V gene data show CDR1 as SEHNR and CDR2 as FQNEAQ (reference sequence). The CDR3 extends over 14 amino acids. Trimming pared 5 bases from V and 1 base from J, leaving 12 bases between. CDR3 in amino acids: CASSILQGSYEQYF. CDR3 DNA sequence: TGTGCCAGCAGCATCCTGCAGGGTTCCTACGAGCAGTACTTC. The whole variable domain, remainder taken from reference TRBV7-9 and TRBJ2-7, is DTGVSQNPRHKITKRGQNVTFRCDPISEHNRLYWYRQTLGQGPEFLTYFQNEAQLEKSRLLSDRFSAERPKGSFSTLEIQRTEQGDSAMYLCASSILQGSYEQYFGPGTRLTVT.

A single count supports this clone. The genes are TRBV11-2 and TRBJ2-1, with D tentatively TRBD2 (6 bases). Germline CDR1 SGHAT, CDR2 FQNNGV. The CDR3 consists of 17 residues. V lost 5 bases to trimming and J lost 6 bases, with 23 bases between them. DNA for the CDR3: TGTGCCAGCAGCGCGCGGCGACTAGTAACTCTCGGCAATGAGCAGTTCTTC. This translates into CASSARRLVTLGNEQFF. Using reference TRBV11-2 and TRBJ2-1 for the parts outside the CDR3, the full variable domain is EAGVAQSPRYKIIEKRQSVAFWCNPISGHATLYWYQQILGQGPKLLIQFQNNGVVDDSQLPKDRFSAERLKGVDSTLKIQPAKLEDSAVYLCASSARRLVTLGNEQFFGPGTRLTVL.

The chain has TRBV24-1 and TRBJ1-5, with TRBD1 matching 9 bases. This CDR3 contains 15 residues. Germline CDR1 is KGHDR and CDR2 is SFDVKD. With 4 bases clipped from V and 7 bases from J, the junction kept 7 bases outside the gene matches. The CDR3 region has the DNA TGTGCCACCAGTGAGGCAGGGACAGGGAGGCAGCCCCAGCATTTT. The encoded protein is CATSEAGTGRQPQHF.

This rearrangement joins TRBV14 to TRBJ1-4, with TRBD1 identical over 9 bases. J was trimmed by 8 bases and V by 6 bases; bases with no gene match: 4. The germline V gene has CDR1 SGHDN and CDR2 FVKESK. The CDR3 extends over 13 amino acids. Here the CDR3 reads CASSPTGGEKLFF. For the CDR3, the DNA is TGTGCCAGCAGTCCTACAGGGGGCGAAAAACTGTTTTTT. Complete variable domain (other parts from reference TRBV14 and TRBJ1-4): EAGVTQFPSHSVIEKGQTVTLRCDPISGHDNLYWYRRVMGKEIKFLLHFVKESKQDESGMPNNRFLAERTGGTYSTLKVQPAELEDSGVYFCASSPTGGEKLFFGSGTQLSVL.

This clone was seen just once. The chain employs TRBV7-6 and TRBJ1-3, with unresolved D. The CDR3 is made up of 13 amino acids. From germline, CDR1 is SGHVS and CDR2 FNYEAQ. Trimming took off 3 bases at V and 4 bases at J, with 7 bases between the two ends. The CDR3 coding sequence is TGTGCCAGCAGCTTGACTGAGGGAAACACCATATATTTT. Amino acids: CASSLTEGNTIYF.

The V and J genes are TRBV25-1 and TRBJ2-1; 14 bases align to TRBD2. The CDR3 runs to 15 residues. The ends lost 6 bases at V and 9 bases at J; junction bases unmatched: 7. Germline V gene data show CDR1 as MGHDK and CDR2 as SYGVNS. CDR3 nucleotide sequence: TGTGCCAGCAGGACTAGCGGGAGGGCACTGAGTGAGCAGTTCTTC. Residues: CASRTSGRALSEQFF.

The chain uses TRBV15 and TRBJ1-4, with 10 bases lining up with TRBD1. Trimming removed 0 bases from V and 4 bases from J; junction bases left unmatched: 2. The CDR3 length is 16 residues. Germline V gene lookup returns CDR1 LNHNV and CDR2 YYDKDF (reference sequence). The CDR3 is CATSRDRTGGNEKLFF. CDR3 in DNA: TGTGCCACCAGCAGAGACAGGACAGGGGGTAATGAAAAACTGTTTTTT.

The rearrangement uses TRBV5-8 and TRBJ1-4; 9 bases line up with TRBD1. The V and J ends lost 4 bases and 5 bases, in that order; junction bases with no gene match: 6. Germline V CDR1 and CDR2: SGHTS, YDEGEE. The CDR3 extends over 15 amino acids. The CDR3 loop is CASSTTGQGNEKLFF. The CDR3 coding sequence is TGTGCCAGCAGCACGACCGGACAGGGGAATGAAAAACTGTTTTTT.